The next 27 T cell receptor beta chains were all read from a single sample in a study of CD8 T cells in Susac syndrome (dated by TCRdb to between 2018 and 2020). Libraries were prepared through the immunoSEQ multiplex PCR assay. RNA was extracted with the RNeasy kit and about 0.5 to 1 ug was reverse transcribed using random hexamers. TCRdb trimmed the raw reads at Q25, called clones with MiXCR and kept productive beta chains. Identical CDR3 proteins give one entry, which carries the most common genes and DNA. In this sample the table shows about 130,000 distinct CDR3 sequences, roughly 93% of which occur a single time. The biggest ten clones account for roughly 0.3% of the sample. Sequencing was performed on CD8+ T cells from PBMCs. Source of these receptors: a human donor with multiple sclerosis.

This clonotype is a singleton in its sample. This rearrangement joins TRBV7-3 to TRBJ2-3; 10 nucleotides line up with TRBD2. The CDR3 sequence is 16 residues long. CDR1 is SGHTA, CDR2 FQGTGA, per germline. The junction had 8 bases not matched to a gene; V was cut back by 5 bases and J by 3 bases. CDR3 sequence (DNA): TGTGCCAGCAGCCACCCTAGCGGGAGAGGGACAGATACGCAGTATTTT. Translating gives CASSHPSGRGTDTQYF.

The chain has TRBV18 and TRBJ2-2; D possibly corresponds to TRBD2 (5 bases). Trimming stripped 2 bases from V and 7 bases from J, with 20 bases between. CDR1 is KGHSH and CDR2 is LQKENI in the germline V gene. The CDR3 extends over 17 amino acids. The CDR3 here is CASSPFGPRGDGGELFF. In DNA form, the CDR3 reads TGTGCCAGCTCACCATTTGGACCTCGGGGTGATGGCGGGGAGCTGTTTTTT.

This clonotype has just a few counts. The chain combines TRBV29-1 with TRBJ1-4; D remains ambiguous. V shed 6 bases and J shed 6 bases, with 14 bases lying between them. Germline CDR1 and CDR2: SQVTM and ANQGSEA. The CDR3 runs 13 residues. The CDR3 protein is CSVYGSLDEKLFF. DNA of the CDR3: TGCAGCGTCTATGGCTCTTTGGATGAAAAACTGTTTTTT.

The gene calls are TRBV30 and TRBJ1-1; tentative D call: TRBD1 (6 bases). Germline assignment: CDR1 GTSNPN and CDR2 SVGIG (reference sequence). The CDR3 runs to 14 residues. V dropped 4 bases and J dropped 0 bases, with 12 bases sitting between them. The CDR3 reads CAWTAGDMNTEAFF. Written as DNA, the CDR3 is TGTGCCTGGACGGCAGGGGATATGAACACTGAAGCTTTCTTT.

The V and J genes are TRBV9 and TRBJ2-7, with TRBD1 identical over 7 bases. V dropped 3 bases and J dropped 3; count of bases not matched to a gene: 3. This CDR3 is 13 amino acids long. Germline CDR1 SGDLS, CDR2 YYNGEE. The CDR3 DNA sequence: TGTGCCAGCAGCGACGGGACAGACTACGAGCAGTACTTC. Translated, it gives CASSDGTDYEQYF.

The J gene is TRBJ1-1, the V gene TRBV13, with D tentatively TRBD1 (5 bases). The V end lost 5 bases, the J end lost 4 bases, and 11 bases lay between the germline ends. Looked up from germline, CDR1 is PRHDT and CDR2 is FYEKMQ (reference sequence). The CDR3 is made up of 13 amino acids. DNA of the CDR3: TGTGCCAGCAGCCTCGGGGCAGCCACTGAAGCTTTCTTT. Protein product: CASSLGAATEAFF.

This clonotype came up a few times. The chain recombines TRBV7-8 with TRBJ1-3; the D gene is possibly TRBD1 (5 bases). V was pared by 1 base and J by 4 bases, with 8 bases between. Germline V gene lookup returns CDR1 SGHVS and CDR2 FQNEAQ. The CDR3 has 14 amino acids. The CDR3 loop reads CASSLGGEGNTIYF. CDR3 bases: TGTGCCAGCAGCTTAGGGGGCGAGGGAAACACCATATATTTT. The whole variable domain, remainder taken from reference TRBV7-8 and TRBJ1-3, is GAGVSQSPRYKVAKRGQDVALRCDPISGHVSLFWYQQALGQGPEFLTYFQNEAQLDKSGLPSDRFFAERPEGSVSTLKIQRTQQEDSAVYLCASSLGGEGNTIYFGEGSWLTVV.

The rearrangement uses TRBV29-1 and TRBJ1-2; 7 nucleotides match TRBD1. The junction had 7 bases not matched to a gene; V was cut back by 6 bases and J by 3 bases. This CDR3 has 13 amino acids. Germline V lookup: CDR1 SQVTM, CDR2 ANQGSEA. CDR3 residues: CSVADREDYGYTF. DNA of the CDR3: TGCAGCGTCGCAGACAGGGAGGACTATGGCTACACCTTC.

The chain has TRBV28 and TRBJ2-5; TRBD2 aligns across 7 bases. Looked up from germline, CDR1 is MDHEN and CDR2 is SYDVKM. V was clipped by 2 bases and J by 2 bases; unmatched bases: 5. The CDR3 length is 15 residues. Here the CDR3 DNA reads TGTGCCAGCAGTTTAGCGGGGGAAATACAAGAGACCCAGTACTTC. The encoded protein is CASSLAGEIQETQYF.

V is TRBV5-6 and J is TRBJ2-7, with 7 bases identical to TRBD2. J gave up 0 bases and V 1 base, and 13 bases lay outside the gene matches. CDR3 size: 18 residues. Germline values: CDR1 SGHDT, CDR2 YYEEEE. CDR3 coding DNA: TGTGCCAGCAGCTTGTTGTTGAGCGGGACGGCAATCTCCTACGAGCAGTACTTC. It translates to CASSLLLSGTAISYEQYF. The variable domain in full, with the rest retrieved from reference TRBV5-6 and TRBJ2-7, is DAGVTQSPTHLIKTRGQQVTLRCSPKSGHDTVSWYQQALGQGPQFIFQYYEEEERQRGNFPDRFSGHQFPNYSSELNVNALLLGDSALYLCASSLLLSGTAISYEQYFGPGTRLTVT.

This chain links TRBV4-1 with TRBJ2-7, with D unresolved. This CDR3 spans 13 amino acids. V was pared by 3 bases and J by 6 bases, with 12 bases between. Germline loops: CDR1 MGHRA, CDR2 YSYEKL. In nucleotides, the CDR3 is TGCGCCAGCAGCCAGTTACGACCCGCCGAGCAGTACTTC. Its protein product is CASSQLRPAEQYF.

This chain uses TRBV29-1 with TRBJ2-2; a possible D gene is TRBD1 (6 bases). Looked up from germline, CDR1 is SQVTM and CDR2 is ANQGSEA. V lost 5 bases and J lost 4, with 8 bases in between. The CDR3 is made up of 12 amino acids. The CDR3 region is CSVIGGTGELFF. Here the CDR3 DNA reads TGCAGCGTTATAGGGGGCACCGGGGAGCTGTTTTTT.

The V call is TRBV27, the J call TRBJ2-7; 7 bases are shared with TRBD2. CDR3 size: 11 residues. Germline CDR1 is MNHEY and CDR2 is SMNVEV (reference sequence). V lost 8 bases to trimming and J lost 7 bases; unmatched junction nucleotides: 5. CDR3 in DNA: TGTGCCAGCCATGGCGGGGGAGAGCAGTACGTC. Its translation: CASHGGGEQYV.

This chain uses TRBV5-1 with TRBJ2-2; D could derive from TRBD1 or TRBD2 (5 bases each). The CDR3 has 13 amino acids. Germline V gives CDR1 SGHRS, CDR2 YFSETQ. The germline V and J ends were trimmed by 4 bases and 5 bases, with 9 bases remaining between them. CDR3 DNA: TGCGCCAGCAGCCAGTGGGGGACCGGGGAGCTGTTTTTT. This translates into CASSQWGTGELFF.

The chain has TRBV12-3 or TRBV12-4 and TRBJ1-5; D not resolved. The CDR3 runs 15 residues. Trimming stripped 2 bases from V and 5 bases from J, with 13 bases between. This CDR3 is CASSLRNSGYQPQHF. Written as DNA, the CDR3 is TGTGCCAGCAGTTTACGAAACAGTGGATATCAGCCCCAGCATTTT.

The chain has TRBV5-1 and TRBJ2-2; 9 bases agree with TRBD1. This CDR3 comprises 17 residues. Germline V gene lookup returns CDR1 SGHRS and CDR2 YFSETQ. J gave up 3 bases and V 7 bases, and 13 bases lay outside the gene matches. This CDR3 reads CASDPIPGQGYTGELFF. Here the CDR3 DNA reads TGCGCCAGCGATCCCATCCCGGGACAGGGCTACACCGGGGAGCTGTTTTTT.

The V gene is TRBV2, the J gene TRBJ2-1; the D is unclear. The ends were cut back, 8 bases at V and 4 bases at J, with 9 bases in the middle. Germline V gives CDR1 SNHLY, CDR2 FYNNEI. This CDR3 region has 12 residues. For the CDR3, the DNA is TGTGCCAGCGGATTCGAGTACAATGAGCAGTTCTTC. As protein: CASGFEYNEQFF. Full variable domain (missing parts from reference TRBV2 and TRBJ2-1): EPEVTQTPSHQVTQMGQEVILRCVPISNHLYFYWYRQILGQKVEFLVSFYNNEISEKSEIFDDQFSVERPDGSNFTLKIRSTKLEDSAMYFCASGFEYNEQFFGPGTRLTVL.

The rearrangement uses TRBV20-1 and TRBJ2-7; D may be TRBD1 (6 bases). Trimming removed 0 bases at V and 0 bases at J, with 9 bases between. The CDR3 totals 14 residues. Germline assignment: CDR1 DFQATT and CDR2 SNEGSKA (reference sequence). As DNA, the CDR3 is TGCAGTGCTAGAGATCGACAGGTCTCCTACGAGCAGTACTTC. Translating gives CSARDRQVSYEQYF.

The chain is built from TRBV7-9 and TRBJ2-7, with D uncertain. V was trimmed by 5 bases and J by 2 bases, leaving 10 bases between them. CDR1 is SEHNR and CDR2 is FQNEAQ in the germline V gene (reference sequence). The CDR3 is 13 residues long. CDR3 amino acids: CASSPPDTYEQYF. The CDR3 DNA is TGTGCCAGCAGCCCCCCCGACACCTACGAGCAGTACTTC.

DNA for the CDR3: TGTGCCAGCAGTCACTCGCCCCCGGGACAGGGACGCACAGATACGCAGTATTTT. Translating it yields CASSHSPPGQGRTDTQYF. J is TRBJ2-3 and V is TRBV12-3 or TRBV12-4; 9 bases align to TRBD1. The CDR3 runs to 18 residues. The V and J ends lost 5 bases and 1 base, in that order; junction bases with no gene match: 13.

V gene TRBV6-1 combines with J gene TRBJ2-7; TRBD2 agrees at 12 bases. Per the germline V gene, CDR1 is MNHNS and CDR2 is SASEGT. This CDR3 has 19 amino acids. V was clipped by 2 bases and J by 4 bases; unmatched bases: 15. CDR3 bases: TGTGCCAGCAGTGAATGGGGGGGCCTGATGACTAGCGGGGGATACGAGCAGTACTTC. Translating it yields CASSEWGGLMTSGGYEQYF.

V is TRBV5-1 and J is TRBJ2-4, with 8 bases identical to TRBD1. CDR1 and CDR2 (germline): SGHRS, YFSETQ. Trimming at V came to 3 bases and at J to 1 base, leaving 6 bases not matched to a gene. This CDR3 has 16 residues. CDR3 sequence reads: CASSSSRTGAKNIQYF. The CDR3 nucleotides read TGCGCCAGCAGCTCATCAAGGACAGGGGCCAAAAACATTCAGTACTTC.

Written as DNA, the CDR3 is TGCAGCGTTAGTGACCAGGGGTACGAGCAGTACTTC. Translating it yields CSVSDQGYEQYF. The chain links TRBV29-1 to TRBJ2-7; the D gene is possibly TRBD1 (6 bases). The CDR3 extends over 12 amino acids. The germline CDR1 and CDR2 sequences are SQVTM and ANQGSEA. Trimming stripped 5 bases from V and 4 bases from J, with 12 bases between.

J is TRBJ1-2 and V is TRBV5-4; possibly TRBD1 for D (5 bases). The CDR3 spans 14 residues. The germline gives CDR1 SGHNT, CDR2 YYREEE (reference sequence). Trimming cost V 4 bases and J 0 bases, with 10 bases left between them. CDR3 loop: CASSRVGANYGYTF. In DNA, the CDR3 is TGTGCCAGCAGCCGAGTGGGGGCTAACTATGGCTACACCTTC.

The chain carries TRBV7-9 and TRBJ2-7, with TRBD1 as a possible D gene (6 bases). V was cut by 5 bases and J by 0 bases, with 14 bases left in between. The germline V gene encodes CDR1 SEHNR and CDR2 FQNEAQ (reference sequence). The CDR3 totals 15 residues. The CDR3 nucleotides read TGTGCCAGCAGCCTCGACAGGCCCCCCTCCTACGAGCAGTACTTC. This sequence encodes CASSLDRPPSYEQYF. Full variable domain (outside the CDR3, taken from reference TRBV7-9 and TRBJ2-7): DTGVSQNPRHKITKRGQNVTFRCDPISEHNRLYWYRQTLGQGPEFLTYFQNEAQLEKSRLLSDRFSAERPKGSFSTLEIQRTEQGDSAMYLCASSLDRPPSYEQYFGPGTRLTVT.

The chain uses TRBV13 and TRBJ2-5; 12 bases are shared with TRBD2. V gave up 4 bases and J gave up 6 bases; unmatched junction bases: 12. The germline V gene encodes CDR1 PRHDT and CDR2 FYEKMQ (reference sequence). This CDR3 has 17 residues. The CDR3 DNA reads TGTGCCAGCAGCTCACGGGCTAGCGGGAGGGGAAAACAGACCCAGTACTTC. Amino acid sequence: CASSSRASGRGKQTQYF.

The genes are TRBV7-9 and TRBJ1-2; D is uncertain. CDR1 SEHNR and CDR2 FQNEAQ come from the germline V gene (reference sequence). Trimming took 3 bases from V and 0 from J, leaving 11 bases between them. This CDR3 has 15 residues. In DNA form, the CDR3 reads TGTGCCAGCAGCTTTGTAGCGGGGACTAACTATGGCTACACCTTC. It translates to CASSFVAGTNYGYTF.